A selection of T cell receptor beta chains follows, all from one sample in a study of blood T cell repertoires in COVID-19. The repertoire was sequenced with immunoSEQ multiplex PCR; TCRdb's copy has only in-frame clones and lacks some. The sample has approximately 300,000 clones; approximately 85% are singletons. The sample was PBMCs or T cells enriched from blood (not recorded which). The receptors come from a woman in her 30s who had recovered from COVID-19. CDR3s include the opening cysteine and the closing phenylalanine or tryptophan. The D gene is left open where the match is weak. Some rows have no size entry. The others give once, few or many, or a class for an expanded clone.

CDR3nt: TGTGCCACCAGTGACGCCGGGAACCCCGGGGAGCTGTTTTTT
CDR3aa: CATSDAGNPGELFF
j_gene: TRBJ2-2
v_gene: TRBV24-1
d_gene: -
abundance: -

CDR3nt: TGTGCCGCCGCCGGGGAGGGGCATGCGAACACTGAAGCTTTCTTT
CDR3aa: CAAAGEGHANTEAFF
j_gene: TRBJ1-1
v_gene: TRBV10-3
d_gene: -
abundance: -

CDR3nt: TGCGCCAGCAGCTTGGTGGAGCAGCTTGGCTACACCTTC
CDR3aa: CASSLVEQLGYTF
j_gene: TRBJ1-2
v_gene: TRBV5-1
d_gene: -
abundance: -

CDR3nt: TGCGCCAGCAGCCAAGATTGGGCGGGAATGGGCAATCAGCCCCAGCATTTT
CDR3aa: CASSQDWAGMGNQPQHF
j_gene: TRBJ1-5
v_gene: TRBV4-1
d_gene: -
abundance: -

CDR3nt: TGCGCCAGCAGCTTAAGGGACAGGGGGTTCTATGGCTACACCTTC
CDR3aa: CASSLRDRGFYGYTF
j_gene: TRBJ1-2
v_gene: TRBV5-1
d_gene: TRBD1
abundance: -

CDR3nt: TGTGCCAGCTGGGGACAGGGGTATGGCTACACCTTC
CDR3aa: CASWGQGYGYTF
j_gene: TRBJ1-2
v_gene: TRBV28
d_gene: TRBD1
abundance: -

CDR3nt: TGTGCCAGCAGTCCTGCTCGGGCCCAGTACTTC
CDR3aa: CASSPARAQYF
j_gene: TRBJ2-5
v_gene: TRBV28
d_gene: -
abundance: -

CDR3nt: TGCGCCAGCAGCGTGATGGGGACAGAACAAGAGACCCAGTACTTC
CDR3aa: CASSVMGTEQETQYF
j_gene: TRBJ2-5
v_gene: TRBV5-1
d_gene: TRBD1
abundance: few

CDR3nt: TGTGCCAGCAGCTTGGAGCGGGACTCCTACGAGCAGTACTTC
CDR3aa: CASSLERDSYEQYF
j_gene: TRBJ2-7
v_gene: TRBV5-4
d_gene: TRBD2
abundance: -

CDR3nt: TGTGCCAGCAGCGGAGGGACAGGGCTCAATCAGCCCCAGCATTTT
CDR3aa: CASSGGTGLNQPQHF
j_gene: TRBJ1-5
v_gene: TRBV9
d_gene: TRBD1
abundance: -

CDR3nt: TGTGCCAGCAGTTACAGCCCGGGACACGGGAATTCACCCCTCCACTTT
CDR3aa: CASSYSPGHGNSPLHF
j_gene: TRBJ1-6
v_gene: TRBV6-2/TRBV6-3
d_gene: -
abundance: -

CDR3nt: TGCGCCAGCAGTGACGGAGGGCAAGGTGGAGGTTTCTACGAGCAGTACTTC
CDR3aa: CASSDGGQGGGFYEQYF
j_gene: TRBJ2-7
v_gene: TRBV10-1
d_gene: -
abundance: -

CDR3nt: TGCGCCAGCAGCTTGGACGCGACAGGGAGTAGGATGGGAGCTTTCTTT
CDR3aa: CASSLDATGSRMGAFF
j_gene: TRBJ1-1
v_gene: TRBV5-1
d_gene: TRBD1
abundance: -

CDR3nt: TGTGCCAGCAGCAAAGGACAGGGGGCAATGGATTCACCCCTCCACTTT
CDR3aa: CASSKGQGAMDSPLHF
j_gene: TRBJ1-6
v_gene: TRBV21-1
d_gene: -
abundance: few

CDR3nt: TGTGCCAGCAGACAGGGCGCCGGGGAGCTGTTTTTT
CDR3aa: CASRQGAGELFF
j_gene: TRBJ2-2
v_gene: TRBV5-6
d_gene: -
abundance: -

CDR3nt: TGCGCCAGCAGCTCGGGGGTGGGCTACACCTTC
CDR3aa: CASSSGVGYTF
j_gene: TRBJ1-2
v_gene: TRBV5-1
d_gene: -
abundance: -

CDR3nt: TGTGCCAGCAGCCCGGAGGGATCCGGAACGCTTCGAGGGGGCAAACTGTTTTTT
CDR3aa: CASSPEGSGTLRGGKLFF
j_gene: TRBJ1-4
v_gene: TRBV7-9
d_gene: TRBD1
abundance: -

CDR3nt: TGTGCCAGCAGTTTAGGGACTAGCTTCCGGTACTTC
CDR3aa: CASSLGTSFRYF
j_gene: TRBJ2-7
v_gene: TRBV28
d_gene: TRBD2
abundance: -

CDR3nt: TGTGCCTGGAGTGTAACCGTGGGCAATTCACCCCTCCACTTT
CDR3aa: CAWSVTVGNSPLHF
j_gene: TRBJ1-6
v_gene: TRBV30
d_gene: -
abundance: -

CDR3nt: TGTGCCAGCACCAACCCGGGACAGGCGGGTTCACCCCTCCACTTT
CDR3aa: CASTNPGQAGSPLHF
j_gene: TRBJ1-6
v_gene: TRBV27
d_gene: TRBD1
abundance: -

CDR3nt: TGTGCCAGCAGTTTATACCCTTCGGGTAGCGGGAGGCGTACCGGGGAGCTGTTTTTT
CDR3aa: CASSLYPSGSGRRTGELFF
j_gene: TRBJ2-2
v_gene: TRBV27
d_gene: TRBD2
abundance: once

CDR3nt: TGTGCCAGTATGGTCCGGGGGAATCAGCCCCAGCATTTT
CDR3aa: CASMVRGNQPQHF
j_gene: TRBJ1-5
v_gene: TRBV19
d_gene: -
abundance: -

CDR3nt: TGTGCCAGCAGCCGGAGCGGACTAGCGGGGGGCACCGGGGAGCTGTTTTTT
CDR3aa: CASSRSGLAGGTGELFF
j_gene: TRBJ2-2
v_gene: TRBV7-3
d_gene: TRBD2
abundance: -

CDR3nt: TGTGCCAGCAGCTTGGGTGACAGGGGCGCCTCCTACGAGCAGTACTTC
CDR3aa: CASSLGDRGASYEQYF
j_gene: TRBJ2-7
v_gene: TRBV7-9
d_gene: TRBD1
abundance: -

CDR3nt: TGTGCCAGTAGCCAAGGACAGGAAGGATTGAACACTGAAGCTTTCTTT
CDR3aa: CASSQGQEGLNTEAFF
j_gene: TRBJ1-1
v_gene: TRBV19
d_gene: TRBD1
abundance: -

CDR3nt: TGTGCCAGCAGCCCCTGGGCAGGCAGCGGTGAAGCTTTCTTT
CDR3aa: CASSPWAGSGEAFF
j_gene: TRBJ1-1
v_gene: TRBV7-8
d_gene: -
abundance: few